This paragraph reports one T cell receptor (beta chain). Its specificity is unknown. This sample is drawn from a study of cytomegalovirus exposure and HLA in healthy donors. Study-wide points: Presence/absence analyses rested on an assumption that sequencing depth was roughly uniform across donors.

V lost 0 bases and J lost 0, with 8 bases in between. The CDR3 runs 15 residues. The germline V gene has CDR1 SQVTM and CDR2 ANQGSEA. The PCR employed 60 Vbeta primers together with 13 Jbeta primers. TCRdb's copy holds only in-frame clones and misses some; the assay was immunoSEQ multiplex PCR. The sample carries some 150,000 clones, roughly four fifths recorded once. Material: PBMCs. The receptor was derived from a woman between 18 and 29 years old in good health and CMV-seropositive. The genes are TRBV29-1 and TRBJ2-2; D call uncertain. CDR3 nucleotide sequence: TGCAGCGTTGAAGATCTTTCCGCGAACACCGGGGAGCTGTTTTTT. It codes for CSVEDLSANTGELFF.